Listed below are T cell receptor beta chains from one sample, sequenced in a study of T cell changes during pregnancy in multiple sclerosis. Profiling relied on immunoSEQ multiplex PCR, and the TCRdb table lists in-frame clones only, not all of them. Of about 64,000 clones in the sample, roughly 92% were seen once. The sequencing here drew on peripheral blood, taken in the second trimester of pregnancy. The receptors were sampled from a female donor with multiple sclerosis, enrolled in a pregnancy study. The CDR3 runs from the conserved cysteine through the conserved F or W. Each record gives: J gene, V gene, D gene, clone size, CDR3 protein, CDR3 DNA. The D gene is left open where the match is weak. Only part of the rows carry a size: once, few, many, or a class if the clone is expanded.

>TRBJ2-1|TRBV9|.|once
CASSGRPGLTSSYNEQFF
TGTGCCAGCAGCGGCCGCCCGGGATTGACAAGCTCCTACAATGAGCAGTTCTTC
>TRBJ2-6|TRBV4-2|.|.
CASSPGGPGANVLTF
TGTGCCAGCAGCCCCGGGGGGCCCGGGGCCAACGTCCTGACTTTC
>TRBJ2-5|TRBV5-1|.|.
CASSLGSPGSGETQYF
TGCGCCAGCAGCTTGGGCAGTCCTGGGAGCGGGGAGACCCAGTACTTC
>TRBJ1-2|TRBV10-1|TRBD1|.
CASSAGTGVLPSRNSYGYTF
TGCGCCAGCAGCGCCGGGACAGGGGTTCTCCCATCACGGAACTCCTATGGCTACACCTTC
>TRBJ1-1|TRBV10-2|.|few
CASSAQSNTEAFF
TGCGCCAGCAGTGCCCAGTCCAACACTGAAGCTTTCTTT
>TRBJ2-1|TRBV19|TRBD1|.
CASSPTGGAYNEQFF
TGTGCCAGTAGCCCGACAGGGGGCGCCTACAATGAGCAGTTCTTC
>TRBJ2-2|TRBV27|TRBD1|once
CASSLGGQVANTGELFF
TGTGCCAGCAGTTTGGGGGGACAGGTCGCGAACACCGGGGAGCTGTTTTTT
>TRBJ2-1|TRBV19|.|.
CASSPAGPGLRTSYNEQFF
TGTGCCAGTAGTCCCGCCGGCCCGGGACTTAGAACCTCCTACAATGAGCAGTTCTTC
>TRBJ2-1|TRBV6-4|TRBD1|.
CASSDRDSGGNEQFF
TGTGCCAGCAGTGACAGGGACAGCGGAGGCAATGAGCAGTTCTTC
>TRBJ2-1|TRBV4-2|.|.
CASSQDIDTSTRFF
TGTGCCAGCAGCCAAGATATTGACACTTCTACTCGGTTCTTC
>TRBJ2-1|TRBV5-1|TRBD2|.
CASSLGTSGGFNEQFF
TGCGCCAGCAGCCTAGGGACTAGCGGGGGATTCAATGAGCAGTTCTTC
>TRBJ1-4|TRBV5-4|.|.
CASSSPQGKNEKLFF
TGTGCCAGCAGCTCTCCACAGGGAAAAAATGAAAAACTGTTTTTT
>TRBJ2-7|TRBV28|TRBD2|.
CASRYTSGRGEQYF
TGTGCCAGCAGGTACACTAGCGGGAGAGGCGAGCAGTACTTC
>TRBJ2-1|TRBV25-1|.|.
CASSHHRDSGTNEQFF
TGTGCCAGCAGCCATCACCGGGACTCCGGGACCAATGAGCAGTTCTTC
>TRBJ2-7|TRBV30|TRBD1|.
CAWTGQGPFKQYF
TGTGCCTGGACGGGACAGGGTCCCTTCAAGCAGTACTTC
>TRBJ2-3|TRBV7-3|TRBD1|.
CASSSYQGASDTQYF
TGTGCCAGCAGCTCCTATCAGGGGGCATCAGATACGCAGTATTTT
>TRBJ2-7|TRBV2|.|.
CASRDDYYEQYF
TGTGCCAGCAGGGACGACTACTACGAGCAGTACTTC